The 24 T cell receptor beta chains given below trace back to one sample, sequenced in a study of blood T cell repertoires in COVID-19. TCRdb's copy holds only in-frame clones and misses some; the assay was immunoSEQ multiplex PCR. Among 650,000 to 800,000 clones listed, around 89% were seen once. Sequencing was done on a sample of peripheral blood. These receptors were obtained from a woman aged 18 to 35 with acute or convalescent COVID-19.

The J gene is TRBJ2-1, the V gene TRBV6-6; 9 bases are shared with TRBD1. Germline CDR1 MNHNY, CDR2 SVGAGI (reference sequence). The CDR3 totals 15 residues. V was pared by 6 bases and J by 9 bases, with 12 bases of the junction left unmatched. Written as DNA, the CDR3 is TGTGCCAGCAGGGCCCCGGGACAGGGAATTTTTGAGCAGTTCTTC. Translation gives CASRAPGQGIFEQFF.

This chain joins TRBV7-2 and TRBJ1-2; D is possibly TRBD1 (6 bases). CDR1 and CDR2 (germline): SGHTA, FQGNSA. Trimming took off 4 bases at V and 4 bases at J, with 19 bases between the two ends. The CDR3 covers 16 residues. Here the CDR3 DNA reads TGTGCCAGCAGCTCAGGGGTAAACTCCGGGACCTATGGCTACACCTTC. Protein product: CASSSGVNSGTYGYTF.

The gene calls are TRBV18 and TRBJ1-1, with D possibly being TRBD1 (5 bases). Germline values: CDR1 KGHSH, CDR2 LQKENI. V was trimmed by 4 bases and J by 0 bases, leaving 21 bases between them. The CDR3 sequence is 18 residues long. The CDR3 coding sequence is TGTGCCAGCTCACAGCCCCCTCCCTGGGGCAGATTGAACACTGAAGCTTTCTTT. Residues: CASSQPPPWGRLNTEAFF.

The chain uses TRBV6-5 and TRBJ1-1, with D possibly TRBD1 on 6 matching bases. This CDR3 has 14 residues. The V end was cut by 0 bases, the J end by 5 bases, with 10 bases between. Germline CDR1 reads MNHEY; CDR2 reads SVGAGI. The CDR3 DNA reads TGTGCCAGCAGTTACTCATCAGGGGAAACTGAAGCTTTCTTT. Translating it yields CASSYSSGETEAFF.

CDR3 sequence: CASSLDGAGGSVNQYF. DNA for the CDR3: TGTGCCAGCAGCTTAGATGGGGCGGGCGGGAGTGTAAATCAGTACTTC. V gene TRBV7-2 combines with J gene TRBJ2-7; 7 nucleotides line up with TRBD2. Germline-derived CDR1 and CDR2 are SGHTA and FQGNSA. With 1 base clipped from V and 10 bases from J, the junction kept 16 bases outside the gene matches. This CDR3 spans 16 amino acids.

This clone appeared a few times. The rearrangement links TRBV30 to TRBJ1-4; perhaps TRBD1 as D (5 bases). Per the germline V gene, CDR1 is GTSNPN and CDR2 is SVGIG (reference sequence). The germline V and J ends were trimmed by 3 bases and 8 bases, with 16 bases remaining between them. This CDR3 is built from 14 residues. In DNA form, the CDR3 reads TGTGCCTGGAGAGGTGACAGAGAGTCCGAAAAACTGTTTTTT. It translates to CAWRGDRESEKLFF.

The V and J genes are TRBV14 and TRBJ1-1; D gene unclear. CDR1 is SGHDN and CDR2 is FVKESK in the germline V gene. V lost 6 bases to trimming and J lost 5 bases, with 16 bases between them. The CDR3 is 14 amino acids. The CDR3 DNA follows: TGTGCCAGCAGGGCTAACCCCGAGGGAACTGAAGCTTTCTTT. Protein: CASRANPEGTEAFF.

This clone has a single count. V is TRBV5-1 and J is TRBJ2-1, with TRBD1 matching 7 bases. V shed 2 bases and J 7 bases; nucleotides not matched to a gene: 9. Germline V lookup: CDR1 SGHRS, CDR2 YFSETQ. CDR3 length equals 15 residues. CDR3 bases: TGCGCCAGCAGCTTAGAACAGGGGTTAGGTAATGAGCAGTTCTTC. Translated: CASSLEQGLGNEQFF.

The chain has TRBV11-2 and TRBJ1-1; tentatively, D is TRBD1 (5 bases). The V end was cut by 5 bases, the J end by 2 bases, with 9 bases between. CDR3 length equals 13 residues. Germline CDR1 is SGHAT and CDR2 is FQNNGV. The CDR3 nucleotides are TGTGCCAGCAGCGCGGACACAAACACTGAAGCTTTCTTT. As protein: CASSADTNTEAFF.

V and J are TRBV9 and TRBJ1-3; D unresolved. V was trimmed by 1 base and J by 0 bases, leaving 14 bases between them. Germline assignment: CDR1 SGDLS and CDR2 YYNGEE. The CDR3 covers 17 residues. The CDR3, as DNA: TGTGCCAGCAGCGTAACCCCCACAGTAAGCTCTGGAAACACCATATATTTT. Its protein product is CASSVTPTVSSGNTIYF.

This clone was seen just once. The chain links TRBV14 to TRBJ1-4, with a possible D match to TRBD1 (5 bases). V was cut by 2 bases and J by 8 bases, with 18 bases left in between. CDR3 size: 16 residues. Germline-derived CDR1 and CDR2 are SGHDN and FVKESK. CDR3 bases: TGTGCCAGCAGCCAACCTGGAGGACCGGGGGGAGAAAAACTGTTTTTT. The encoded protein is CASSQPGGPGGEKLFF.

V gene TRBV5-1 combines with J gene TRBJ2-7; D might be TRBD2 (6 bases). Looked up from germline, CDR1 is SGHRS and CDR2 is YFSETQ. V gave up 2 bases and J gave up 2 bases, with 17 bases separating them. This CDR3 spans 16 amino acids. The CDR3 nucleotides read TGCGCCAGCAGCTTTGCCGGCGGGGCCGAGACCTACGAGCAGTACTTC. Residues: CASSFAGGAETYEQYF.

The chain carries TRBV5-8 and TRBJ1-1; maybe TRBD1 (6 bases). The germline V gene encodes CDR1 SGHTS and CDR2 YDEGEE. CDR3 length: 11 amino acids. V lost 9 bases, J lost 6 bases, and 12 bases lay in between. The CDR3 coding sequence is TGTGCCACTAACAGGGTTGCTGAAGCTTTCTTT. This sequence encodes CATNRVAEAFF.

V gene TRBV7-8 combines with J gene TRBJ1-1; 7 positions agree with TRBD1. Germline CDR1 is SGHVS and CDR2 is FQNEAQ. This CDR3 spans 15 amino acids. After removal of 1 base from V and 6 bases from J, the junction contained 8 bases not matched to a gene. CDR3 bases: TGTGCCAGCAGCTTAGACAGGGGCGAAGTCCCTGAAGCTTTCTTT. Translated: CASSLDRGEVPEAFF.

The J gene is TRBJ2-1, the V gene TRBV19; 9 bases line up with TRBD2. The CDR3 runs 19 residues. The germline V gene encodes CDR1 LNHDA and CDR2 SQIVND (reference sequence). Trimming cost V 4 bases and J 0 bases; bases outside gene matches: 13. This CDR3 is CASSTTHLSGGHSYNEQFF. CDR3 sequence (DNA): TGTGCCAGTAGTACCACTCATCTTAGCGGGGGCCACTCCTACAATGAGCAGTTCTTC.

The rearrangement joins TRBV7-2 to TRBJ1-2; D not resolved. CDR3 length: 16 residues. V was clipped by 1 base and J by 7 bases, with 19 bases between them. CDR1 is SGHTA, CDR2 FQGNSA, per germline. The CDR3 reads CASSLGSAGLGSGYTF. CDR3 nucleotide sequence: TGTGCCAGCAGCTTAGGTTCAGCGGGGTTAGGGAGTGGCTACACCTTC.

This clone was counted a few times. The chain uses TRBV6-6 and TRBJ1-1; D is possibly TRBD1 (6 bases). The ends were cut back, 5 bases at V and 2 bases at J, with 15 bases in the middle. CDR3 length: 15 residues. Germline CDR1 MNHNY, CDR2 SVGAGI (reference sequence). CDR3 in DNA: TGTGCCAGCAGTCTGAACCGGGACACTAACACTGAAGCTTTCTTT. Protein sequence: CASSLNRDTNTEAFF.

This clone was seen just once. This chain links TRBV5-1 with TRBJ2-2; the match to TRBD2 covers 9 bases. The CDR3 has 17 residues. The germline CDR1 and CDR2 sequences are SGHRS and YFSETQ. The ends lost 0 bases at V and 0 bases at J; junction bases unmatched: 3. As DNA, the CDR3 is TGCGCCAGCAGCTTGGCGGCTAGCGGGGCGAACACCGGGGAGCTGTTTTTT. It is translated as CASSLAASGANTGELFF.

The CDR3 loop is CASSLGVRTVPNYGYTF. CDR3 sequence (DNA): TGCGCCAGCAGCCTGGGCGTTAGGACAGTACCTAACTATGGCTACACCTTC. The chain has TRBV5-1 and TRBJ1-2; a weak D match, TRBD1 (6 bases). The CDR3 runs 17 residues. Germline CDR1 SGHRS, CDR2 YFSETQ. Trimming removed 4 bases from V and 0 bases from J, with 19 bases in between. Filled out from reference TRBV5-1 and TRBJ1-2, the complete variable domain reads KAGVTQTPRYLIKTRGQQVTLSCSPISGHRSVSWYQQTPGQGLQFLFEYFSETQRNKGNFPGRFSGRQFSNSRSEMNVSTLELGDSALYLCASSLGVRTVPNYGYTFGSGTRLTVV.

The rearrangement joins TRBV6-5 to TRBJ2-7; possible D gene TRBD2, 5 bases. Trimming left V 10 bases short and J 2 bases short, with 15 bases between. This CDR3 is 13 amino acids long. The germline CDR1 and CDR2 sequences are MNHEY and SVGAGI. The chain's CDR3 is CATRGQETYEQYF. The DNA for the CDR3 is TGTGCCACCCGGGGTCAGGAGACCTACGAGCAGTACTTC.

The rearrangement joins TRBV12-3 or TRBV12-4 to TRBJ1-6; weak D call: TRBD1 (5 bases). The CDR3 totals 12 residues. Trimming stripped 6 bases from V and 9 bases from J, with 9 bases between. The CDR3 DNA reads as TGTGCCAGCAGCCCAGGGTTTTCACCCCTCCACTTT. Translation: CASSPGFSPLHF.

The rearrangement uses TRBV9 and TRBJ2-3; 9 bases match TRBD2. Trimming cost V 3 bases and J 6 bases; bases outside gene matches: 14. Germline values: CDR1 SGDLS, CDR2 YYNGEE. The CDR3 length is 17 residues. The CDR3 sequence is CASSGGTSSGLGDTQYF. CDR3 nucleotide sequence: TGTGCCAGCAGCGGCGGGACTAGCTCCGGCCTCGGGGATACGCAGTATTTT.

J is TRBJ2-7 and V is TRBV6-5, with D possibly being TRBD1 (5 bases). The V gene lost 5 bases and the J gene lost 1 base, with 15 bases spanning the gap. This CDR3 has 15 residues. Germline CDR1 and CDR2: MNHEY and SVGAGI. CDR3 DNA sequence: TGTGCCAGCAGTCAGACAGACCCAACTTCCTACGAGCAGTACTTC. This gives the protein CASSQTDPTSYEQYF.

J is TRBJ2-6 and V is TRBV28; D remains ambiguous. Trimming left V 7 bases short and J 0 bases short, with 10 bases between. Germline lookup yields CDR1 MDHEN and CDR2 SYDVKM. The CDR3 loop spans 15 amino acids. The CDR3 loop reads CASMQASSGANVLTF. The CDR3 DNA reads as TGTGCCAGCATGCAGGCTTCCTCTGGGGCCAACGTCCTGACTTTC. The variable domain in full, with the rest retrieved from reference TRBV28 and TRBJ2-6, is DVKVTQSSRYLVKRTGEKVFLECVQDMDHENMFWYRQDPGLGLRLIYFSYDVKMKEKGDIPEGYSVSREKKERFSLILESASTNQTSMYLCASMQASSGANVLTFGAGSRLTVL.